This is a list of T cell receptor beta chains from one sample in a study of response to subunit inactivated influenza vaccine. In TCRdb, the RT-PCR reads were re-called with MiXCR into one record per CDR3 protein. The sample holds hundreds of thousands of distinct CDR3 sequences; approximately 10% are singletons and the top ten take about 11%. The sample also formed part of further work on T cells expressing NK-cell markers.

This material consisted of PBMCs from blood, taken on the day of vaccination. Every receptor here comes from a man aged 50 to 59 who received an inactivated influenza vaccine. Each CDR3 is given with its conserved first and last residue. The D gene is left open where the match is weak. Rows give clone size only sometimes, using once, few, many, or a class for an expanded clone.

J gene,clone size,V gene,D gene,CDR3 protein,CDR3 DNA
TRBJ2-5,many,TRBV4-1,NA,CASSQETVQETQYF,TGCGCCAGCAGCCAAGAAACTGTACAAGAGACCCAGTACTTC
TRBJ1-4,many,TRBV4-2,NA,CASSQERAGANEKLFF,TGTGCCAGCAGCCAAGAAAGGGCGGGTGCTAATGAAAAACTGTTTTTT
TRBJ1-3,many,TRBV11-2,NA,CASSRREGGSGNTIYF,TGTGCCAGCAGCCGACGGGAAGGGGGCTCTGGAAACACCATATATTTT
TRBJ2-2,few,TRBV11-2,NA,CASSYLPTAFPGELFF,TGTGCCAGCAGCTACTTACCGACAGCGTTCCCCGGGGAGCTGTTTTTT
TRBJ1-6,NA,TRBV12-3/TRBV12-4,NA,CASSWAPSSPLHF,TGTGCCAGCAGTTGGGCACCCAGTTCACCCCTCCACTTT
TRBJ2-2,NA,TRBV11-2,NA,CASSSITGILTTGELFF,TGTGCCAGCAGCTCCATTACCGGGATCCTTACTACCGGGGAGCTGTTTTTT
TRBJ2-1,NA,TRBV6-2/TRBV6-3,TRBD2,CASSDPTSAAEQFF,TGTGCCAGCAGTGATCCGACTAGCGCGGCTGAGCAGTTCTTC
TRBJ2-2,few,TRBV4-3,TRBD1,CASSQGDRDVTGELFF,TGCGCCAGCAGCCAAGGAGACAGGGACGTAACCGGGGAGCTGTTTTTT
TRBJ2-5,NA,TRBV29-1,NA,CSAKGQRETQYF,TGCAGCGCCAAAGGGCAGAGAGAGACCCAGTACTTC
TRBJ2-1,many,TRBV20-1,NA,CSAKRVSSEQFF,TGCAGTGCCAAAAGGGTTTCGAGTGAGCAGTTCTTC
TRBJ2-1,few,TRBV20-1,TRBD2,CSAKTSGSYRNEQFF,TGCAGTGCCAAGACTAGCGGGAGCTATCGGAATGAGCAGTTCTTC
TRBJ2-2,many,TRBV18,TRBD1,CASSPGQGSTGELFF,TGTGCCAGCTCACCAGGACAGGGGAGCACCGGGGAGCTGTTTTTT
TRBJ2-7,NA,TRBV7-2,TRBD2,CASSPHSGRAYEQYF,TGTGCCAGCAGTCCACATAGCGGGAGGGCTTACGAGCAGTACTTC
TRBJ2-3,NA,TRBV5-1,NA,CASSVGGDVTDTQYF,TGCGCCAGCAGCGTCGGGGGAGATGTTACAGATACGCAGTATTTT
TRBJ2-1,NA,TRBV5-6,TRBD2,CASSVESGRGYNEQFF,TGTGCCAGCAGCGTAGAAAGCGGGAGAGGCTACAATGAGCAGTTCTTC
TRBJ1-3,few,TRBV4-2,NA,CASSLTSRADSGNTIYF,TGTGCCAGCAGCCTGACATCTCGGGCTGACTCTGGAAACACCATATATTTT
TRBJ1-5,NA,TRBV12-3/TRBV12-4,NA,CAIKPPGHPNQRQHF,TGTGCCATCAAGCCTCCGGGACACCCTAATCAGCGCCAGCATTTT
TRBJ2-1,many,TRBV3-1,TRBD1,CASSRGQISYNEQFF,TGTGCCAGCAGCCGGGGACAGATTTCCTACAATGAGCAGTTCTTC
TRBJ2-7,NA,TRBV20-1,TRBD2,CSVSLAVYEQYF,TGCAGTGTAAGCCTAGCGGTCTACGAGCAGTACTTC
TRBJ1-1,many,TRBV7-2,NA,CASSFTVRRTNTEAFF,TGTGCCAGCAGCTTCACCGTCCGACGGACGAACACTGAAGCTTTCTTT
TRBJ2-7,NA,TRBV15,TRBD1,CATSRGYDRGYEQYF,TGTGCCACCAGCAGAGGATACGACAGGGGCTACGAGCAGTACTTC
TRBJ2-5,many,TRBV6-1,TRBD1,CASSQGTDSYQETQYF,TGTGCCAGCAGCCAAGGGACAGACTCGTACCAAGAGACCCAGTACTTC
TRBJ2-7,few,TRBV12-3/TRBV12-4,TRBD1,CASSLRTGPIYEQYF,TGTGCCAGCAGTTTACGGACAGGGCCCATATACGAGCAGTACTTC